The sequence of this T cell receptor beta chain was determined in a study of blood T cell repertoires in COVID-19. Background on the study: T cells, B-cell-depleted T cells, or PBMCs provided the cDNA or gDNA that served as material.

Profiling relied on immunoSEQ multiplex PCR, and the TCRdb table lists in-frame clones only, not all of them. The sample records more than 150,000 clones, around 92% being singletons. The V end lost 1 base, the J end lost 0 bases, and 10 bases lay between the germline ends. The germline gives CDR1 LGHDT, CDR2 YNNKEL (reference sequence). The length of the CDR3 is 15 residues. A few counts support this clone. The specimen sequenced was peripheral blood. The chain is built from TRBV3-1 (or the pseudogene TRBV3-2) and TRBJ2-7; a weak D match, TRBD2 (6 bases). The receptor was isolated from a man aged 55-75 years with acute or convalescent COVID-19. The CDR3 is CASSQAAGSSYEQYF. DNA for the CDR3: TGTGCCAGCAGCCAAGCGGCGGGAAGCTCCTACGAGCAGTACTTC.